These T cell receptor beta chains were read from a single sample in a study of a mutant IDH1 vaccine in newly diagnosed glioma. Assay: immunoSEQ multiplex PCR; the TCRdb copy retains only in-frame clones and omits some. The sample has about 60,000 clones, under 90% seen once; the top ten hold roughly 15%. These receptors have no identified antigens. The material was PBMCs, obtained from a glioma patient whose treatment included an IDH1 peptide vaccine. These receptors were collected from a man between 18 and 29 years old with glioma. Each CDR3 is given with its conserved first and last residue. A D gene is named only where the DNA matches it firmly. Clone size is stated in some rows and not others, as once, few, many or a class when expanded.

clone_size	v_call	j_call	d_call	cdr3_nt	cdr3_aa
-	TRBV4-2	TRBJ2-7	-	TGTGCCAGCAGCCAAGATCCAGAGATCTTATACGAGCAGTACTTC	CASSQDPEILYEQYF
-	TRBV7-9	TRBJ2-3	TRBD2	TGTGCCAGCAGCTTAGAGCCCCGTAGCGGGAGGGCGAAGGGTACGCAGTATTTT	CASSLEPRSGRAKGTQYF
few	TRBV27	TRBJ2-3	-	TGTGCCAGCAGTTCGACTGGTAGGACGCCTAGCACAGATACGCAGTATTTT	CASSSTGRTPSTDTQYF
-	TRBV6-5	TRBJ2-2	-	TGTGCCAGCGGTGGACAGCCGAACACCGGGGAGCTGTTTTTT	CASGGQPNTGELFF
-	TRBV6-1	TRBJ1-2	TRBD1	TGTGCCAGCAACAGGGACAGGGCCGACGGCTACACCTTC	CASNRDRADGYTF
few	TRBV9	TRBJ1-1	-	TGTGCCAGCAGCGTAGTACTGGGCAGGGAGGCTGAAGCTTTCTTT	CASSVVLGREAEAFF
-	TRBV6-5	TRBJ1-2	TRBD1	TGTGCCAGCAGTTACTCCACAGGGGCCTATGGCTACACCTTC	CASSYSTGAYGYTF
-	TRBV18	TRBJ1-5	-	TGTGCCAGCTCACCGGCGGGGGGCCGAACTGTCAATCAGCCCCAGCATTTT	CASSPAGGRTVNQPQHF
-	TRBV29-1	TRBJ1-1	TRBD1	TGCAGCGTGGCGGGGACAGGGGGCGCAGCGCCAAGCACTGAAGCTTTCTTT	CSVAGTGGAAPSTEAFF
-	TRBV10-3	TRBJ1-1	TRBD1	TGTGCCATCAGTGAGACGACAGGGGCGGGAGCTTTCTTT	CAISETTGAGAFF
-	TRBV5-1	TRBJ2-1	TRBD2	TGCGCCAGCAGCCGCGGACTAGTTCAAAACAATGAGCAGTTCTTC	CASSRGLVQNNEQFF
-	TRBV6-4	TRBJ2-2	TRBD1	TGTGCCAGCAGTGACTCCGCACAGGGGGCAGGCGGGGAGCTGTTTTTT	CASSDSAQGAGGELFF
once	TRBV5-6	TRBJ1-3	-	TGTGCCAGCAGCCCAGCGGACGGATACTCTGGAAACACCATATATTTT	CASSPADGYSGNTIYF
-	TRBV6-1	TRBJ1-2	-	TGTGCCACCCGGGCGCAGGTCGGCGGCTACACCTTC	CATRAQVGGYTF
-	TRBV6-1	TRBJ2-2	TRBD1	TGTGCCAGTGACAGGGGGCGTACCACCGGGGAGCTGTTTTTT	CASDRGRTTGELFF
-	TRBV7-8	TRBJ1-2	TRBD1	TGTGCCAGCAGTTACCTTAGGGGACAGGGCTACACCTTC	CASSYLRGQGYTF
-	TRBV5-5	TRBJ1-1	-	TGTGCCAGCAGCTTGAGGTGGGCTACTGAAGCTTTCTTT	CASSLRWATEAFF
-	TRBV4-2	TRBJ1-1	-	TGTGCCAGCAGCCAGGAGGGCCGGAACACTGAAGCTTTCTTT	CASSQEGRNTEAFF
-	TRBV5-1	TRBJ1-1	-	TGCGCCAGCAGCCCCGGGACCGCTAACACTGAAGCTTTCTTT	CASSPGTANTEAFF
once	TRBV11-2	TRBJ2-2	TRBD1	TGTGCCAGCAGACCTCAGGGGGTTGGCACCGGGGAGCTGTTTTTT	CASRPQGVGTGELFF
once	TRBV2	TRBJ2-5	TRBD1	TGTGCCAGCAGTGGGTTTCGGGGACAGGGGGTCCAGACCCAGTACTTC	CASSGFRGQGVQTQYF
-	TRBV7-9	TRBJ2-3	-	TGTGCCAGCAGCCGGTACACAGATACGCAGTATTTT	CASSRYTDTQYF
-	TRBV19	TRBJ2-1	-	TGTGCCAGTAGTTTCCAGCGGCCCTCTGATGAGCAGTTCTTC	CASSFQRPSDEQFF
-	TRBV5-1	TRBJ1-6	-	TGCGCCAGCAGTCTCGACCGGGACGCCCTTAATTCACCCCTCCACTTT	CASSLDRDALNSPLHF
-	TRBV27	TRBJ2-1	TRBD2	TGTGCCAGCAGTCGATCTTGGACTAGCGGTAGGGGCGATGAGCAGTTCTTC	CASSRSWTSGRGDEQFF
once	TRBV5-1	TRBJ1-1	TRBD1	TGCGCCAGCAGCTTCCGGGACAGATGGGGCACTGAAGCTTTCTTT	CASSFRDRWGTEAFF
-	TRBV5-1	TRBJ1-1	-	TGCGCCAGCAGCTTGGGGGCAGCCGGGAGGGTCACTGAAGCTTTCTTT	CASSLGAAGRVTEAFF
few	TRBV4-3	TRBJ2-1	TRBD2	TGCGCCAGCACCAGACTAGCGGGAGATCTCAATGAGCAGTTCTTC	CASTRLAGDLNEQFF
-	TRBV9	TRBJ1-1	-	TGTGCCAGCAGCATTGATTGGGGGTATGACACTGAAGCTTTCTTT	CASSIDWGYDTEAFF
once	TRBV7-2	TRBJ2-7	TRBD1	TGTGCCAGCAGCTTAGGAGAAGACAGGGGACTTACTTACGAGCAGTACTTC	CASSLGEDRGLTYEQYF
-	TRBV18	TRBJ2-3	-	TGTGCCAGCTCACCAGCCACGGGGATAGGTACGCAGTATTTT	CASSPATGIGTQYF
-	TRBV6-6	TRBJ1-1	-	TGTGCCAGCAGTTATGGGAAAACTGAAGCTTTCTTT	CASSYGKTEAFF
-	TRBV7-2	TRBJ2-7	TRBD1	TGTGCCAGCAGCGGCCGGCCTAACAGGGGACAACCCTACGAGCAGTACTTC	CASSGRPNRGQPYEQYF
once	TRBV5-1	TRBJ1-2	-	TGCGCCAGCAGCTTGGGAAGAGGGCGGGACTATGGCTACACCTTC	CASSLGRGRDYGYTF
-	TRBV6-5	TRBJ2-7	-	TGTGCCAGCGGGGTGGCGTCGAACTACGAGCAGTACTTC	CASGVASNYEQYF
-	TRBV6-4	TRBJ2-1	TRBD2	TGTGCCAGCGGTATCCCGAGCGGGAGGGTAAGCAATGAGCAGTTCTTC	CASGIPSGRVSNEQFF
-	TRBV7-2	TRBJ2-1	TRBD1	TGTGCCAGCAGCTTTCAGGGGGCCACGCTCCCCACAAATGGCGAGCAGTTCTTC	CASSFQGATLPTNGEQFF
-	TRBV7-2	TRBJ1-4	TRBD1	TGTGCCAGCAGCCCCCAGGGGGCAGCTAATGAAAAACTGTTTTTT	CASSPQGAANEKLFF
-	TRBV5-8	TRBJ1-2	TRBD1	TGTGCCAGCAGCTTGATCCGGGACAGGTCGCTCGGCTACACCTTC	CASSLIRDRSLGYTF
-	TRBV18	TRBJ2-7	TRBD1	TGTGCCAGCTCACGGACAGGGGGGTACGAGCAGTACTTC	CASSRTGGYEQYF
-	TRBV19	TRBJ2-1	-	TGTGCCAGTAGTATACACGAGGGAGCCTACAATGAGCAGTTCTTC	CASSIHEGAYNEQFF
-	TRBV7-2	TRBJ2-7	-	TGTGCCAGCAGCTTAGGGGAGGGGGTCTACGAGCAGTACTTC	CASSLGEGVYEQYF
few	TRBV4-2	TRBJ1-3	TRBD1	TGTGCCAGCAGCCAAGGAGGGCCGGGACAGAGTCTGGGTGGAAACACCATATATTTT	CASSQGGPGQSLGGNTIYF
-	TRBV6-5	TRBJ2-7	-	TGTGCCAGCAGTTATACTGAGGGCTACGAGCAGTACTTC	CASSYTEGYEQYF
once	TRBV6-6	TRBJ1-1	-	TGTGCCAGCAGTAGGGGGTCGGCCACTGAAGCTTTCTTT	CASSRGSATEAFF
-	TRBV5-6	TRBJ1-2	TRBD1	TGTGCCAGCAGCTACGGACAGGGGGTCGTGGGAGGCTACACCTTC	CASSYGQGVVGGYTF